The sequence of this T cell receptor beta chain was determined in a study of spatial heterogeneity in lung cancer. Looking at the study overall: The library had UMIs, and each TCR and UMI pair averaged more than ten raw reads.

Time point here: sample taken at primary tumor resection. Whole RNA was taken from tumor, nontumor lung or frozen PBMC; it was then sequenced unsorted. Untreated early-stage non-small cell lung cancer patients, roughly 75 in total, were the donors. This clonotype was detected ten times or more. This beta chain is a stray read from a library made for alpha chains; its abundance is not meaningful. A unique molecular identifier was attached to every TCR cDNA molecule. TCRdb re-derived calls from the 5' RACE reads in MiXCR, one entry per CDR3 protein. Among more than 9,500 distinct CDR3 sequences, approximately 6.2% were seen once, and the ten largest hold approximately 10%. The source was normal lung tissue next to the tumor, collected at surgery. This receptor was obtained from a male donor with early-stage non-small cell lung cancer.

CDR3 sequence: CSALEMMLGQSQEAFF. The CDR3 DNA reads TGCAGTGCCCTAGAGATGATGTTAGGACAGTCCCAAGAAGCTTTCTTT. The V call is TRBV20-1, the J call TRBJ1-1, with D perhaps matching TRBD1 (6 bases). Germline CDR1 and CDR2: DFQATT and SNEGSKA (reference sequence). With 6 bases removed from V and 8 bases from J, the gap between germline ends came to 28 bases. The length of the CDR3 is 16 residues.